Listed here are 20 T cell receptor beta chains from one sample, sequenced in a study of CDR3 diversity in severe acne. TCRdb independently ran MiXCR on the PCR reads; one entry per CDR3 protein. The data contain about 84,000 distinct CDR3 sequences, 51% of them singletons. Sequenced material: blood. These receptors were collected from a male donor in good health, without acne.

The CDR3 reads CASSRTVASREVQYF. CDR3 sequence (DNA): TGTGCCAGCAGCCGGACGGTGGCTAGCAGAGAAGTACAGTATTTT. The V and J genes are TRBV7-9 and TRBJ2-3, with TRBD2 as a possible D gene (5 bases). Germline lookup yields CDR1 SEHNR and CDR2 FQNEAQ (reference sequence). Deletions cut 5 bases from V and 12 bases from J, with 24 bases between. The CDR3 sequence is 15 residues long.

The chain employs TRBV7-9 and TRBJ2-7; TRBD1 matches 8 bases. The germline V gene encodes CDR1 SEHNR and CDR2 FQNEAQ (reference sequence). Trimming took 0 bases from V and 3 from J; bases not matched to a gene: 1. CDR3 length equals 14 residues. The CDR3 loop reads CASSLADRDYEQYF. The CDR3 DNA sequence: TGTGCCAGCAGCTTAGCGGACAGGGACTACGAGCAGTACTTC.

V and J are TRBV11-1 and TRBJ2-7; the D gene is possibly TRBD2 (6 bases). With 2 bases removed from V and 6 bases from J, the gap between germline ends came to 11 bases. The CDR3 is 13 amino acids. Germline CDR1 and CDR2: SGHAT and FQDESV (reference sequence). This chain's CDR3 is CASSLRESVEQYF. In DNA form, the CDR3 reads TGTGCCAGCAGCTTACGGGAGTCAGTCGAGCAGTACTTC.

V is TRBV5-4 and J is TRBJ1-5, with no clear D. The CDR3 is 15 residues long. Germline V lookup: CDR1 SGHNT, CDR2 YYREEE (reference sequence). Trimming removed 3 bases from V and 7 bases from J, with 17 bases in between. The DNA for the CDR3 is TGTGCCAGCAGCTCCCTGATGGGGTTCAGGCAGCCCCAGCATTTT. Translated, it gives CASSSLMGFRQPQHF.

The genes are TRBV2 and TRBJ1-2, with D perhaps matching TRBD1 (6 bases). The V and J ends lost 6 bases and 5 bases respectively, with 13 bases between them. This CDR3 has 13 residues. Germline CDR1 is SNHLY and CDR2 is FYNNEI. The CDR3 loop is CASRLRGPYGYTF. CDR3 coding DNA: TGTGCCAGCAGACTCAGGGGTCCGTATGGCTACACCTTC. Together with reference TRBV2 and TRBJ1-2, the CDR3 gives the full variable domain: EPEVTQTPSHQVTQMGQEVILRCVPISNHLYFYWYRQILGQKVEFLVSFYNNEISEKSEIFDDQFSVERPDGSNFTLKIRSTKLEDSAMYFCASRLRGPYGYTFGSGTRLTVV.

This clonotype appeared a few times. The V and J genes are TRBV12-3 or TRBV12-4 and TRBJ1-5, with 8 bases that match TRBD1. This CDR3 is built from 15 residues. The ends lost 6 bases at V and 3 bases at J; junction bases unmatched: 7. The CDR3, as DNA: TGTGCCAGCAGCTCCTGGACAGGGCTCAATCAGCCCCAGCATTTT. It encodes CASSSWTGLNQPQHF.

V is TRBV7-2 and J is TRBJ2-7, with 11 bases lining up with TRBD1. CDR1 and CDR2 from the germline V gene are SGHTA and FQGNSA. V lost 0 bases, J lost 2 bases, and 3 bases stayed unmatched. This CDR3 is built from 16 residues. The CDR3 bases are TGTGCCAGCAGCTTAGCAAGGACAGGGGGCCCCTACGAGCAGTACTTC. This sequence encodes CASSLARTGGPYEQYF. Filled out from reference TRBV7-2 and TRBJ2-7, the complete variable domain reads GAGVSQSPSNKVTEKGKDVELRCDPISGHTALYWYRQSLGQGLEFLIYFQGNSAPDKSGLPSDRFSAERTGGSVSTLTIQRTQQEDSAVYLCASSLARTGGPYEQYFGPGTRLTVT.

The rearrangement links TRBV6-4 to TRBJ1-5; 11 bases are a match to TRBD1. After removal of 6 bases from V and 2 bases from J, the junction contained 6 bases not matched to a gene. The CDR3 has 16 amino acids. Germline CDR1 is MRHNA and CDR2 is SNTAGT. CDR3 nucleotide sequence: TGTGCCAGCAGACCGGGACAGGGGGGTGGCAATCAGCCCCAGCATTTT. The encoded protein is CASRPGQGGGNQPQHF.

The chain links TRBV7-9 to TRBJ1-1; D gene unclear. Germline lookup yields CDR1 SEHNR and CDR2 FQNEAQ (reference sequence). Trimming took 2 bases from V and 3 from J, leaving 10 bases between them. The CDR3 runs 14 residues. This CDR3 reads CASSLSLGDTEAFF. The CDR3 coding sequence is TGTGCCAGCAGCTTAAGTCTCGGGGACACTGAAGCTTTCTTT.

In this sample, this clonotype turned up many times. V and J are TRBV27 and TRBJ1-1, with a tentative D call TRBD1 (6 bases). Trimming stripped 5 bases from V and 3 bases from J, with 10 bases between. The CDR3 sequence is 13 residues long. Per the germline V gene, CDR1 is MNHEY and CDR2 is SMNVEV (reference sequence). The CDR3 DNA sequence: TGTGCCAGCAGTCTCAGGGGTTACACTGAAGCTTTCTTT. Amino acids: CASSLRGYTEAFF.

This clonotype was recorded many times. The chain couples TRBV9 to TRBJ1-2; D unclear. The germline V gene encodes CDR1 SGDLS and CDR2 YYNGEE. Trimming pared 0 bases from V and 3 bases from J, leaving 6 bases between. This CDR3 is built from 13 residues. The CDR3 nucleotides are TGTGCCAGCAGCGTAGAGACGGACTATGGCTACACCTTC. Amino acids: CASSVETDYGYTF.

The rearrangement uses TRBV5-1 and TRBJ1-1; a weak D match, TRBD1 (5 bases). V was cut by 4 bases and J by 3 bases, with 16 bases left in between. The length of the CDR3 is 15 residues. Germline V gene sequence: CDR1 SGHRS, CDR2 YFSETQ. This chain's CDR3 is CASSPPTEPDTEAFF. CDR3 DNA: TGCGCCAGCAGCCCCCCGACAGAGCCGGACACTGAAGCTTTCTTT.

The V gene is TRBV5-1, the J gene TRBJ2-7, with 8 bases matching TRBD1. This CDR3 spans 13 amino acids. V lost 2 bases, J lost 3 bases, and 1 base stayed unmatched. Looked up from germline, CDR1 is SGHRS and CDR2 is YFSETQ. CDR3 DNA sequence: TGCGCCAGCAGCTTCGACAGGGGCTACGAGCAGTACTTC. This translates into CASSFDRGYEQYF.

This chain uses TRBV10-3 with TRBJ1-6; D unresolved. The germline V gene encodes CDR1 ENHRY and CDR2 SYGVKD. The V and J ends lost 10 bases and 11 bases respectively, with 21 bases between them. The CDR3 contains 14 residues. CDR3 region: CASSAVALDPPLHF. CDR3 sequence (DNA): TGTGCCAGCAGCGCCGTGGCCCTGGATCCACCCCTCCACTTT.

The V and J genes are TRBV10-1 and TRBJ2-7; 8 bases fit TRBD1. The V segment lost 4 bases and the J segment 7 bases; nucleotides outside the gene matches: 6. CDR1 is WNHNN, CDR2 SYGVQD, per germline (reference sequence). The length of the CDR3 is 13 residues. The CDR3 loop is CASSATGVGEQYF. CDR3 sequence (DNA): TGCGCCAGCAGTGCGACAGGGGTGGGAGAGCAGTACTTC.

This chain uses TRBV7-6 with TRBJ2-3, with 10 bases that match TRBD2. CDR3 length: 20 amino acids. The germline V gene has CDR1 SGHVS and CDR2 FNYEAQ. V lost 5 bases to trimming and J lost 1 base; unmatched junction nucleotides: 18. CDR3 in amino acids: CASSPTDDSGRAGGTDTQYF. The CDR3, as DNA: TGTGCCAGCAGCCCCACCGACGACAGCGGGAGGGCCGGGGGCACAGATACGCAGTATTTT.

This clonotype was seen at least ten times. The chain has TRBV11-3 and TRBJ2-7, with D perhaps given as TRBD1 or TRBD2 (5 bases each). This CDR3 contains 13 residues. CDR1 is SGHNT and CDR2 is YENEEA in the germline V gene. V dropped 5 bases and J dropped 4 bases, with 12 bases sitting between them. The CDR3 here is CASSPGWGYEQYF. CDR3 bases: TGTGCCAGCAGCCCCGGGTGGGGGTACGAGCAGTACTTC.

The rearrangement links TRBV9 to TRBJ1-2; possible D gene TRBD1, 6 bases. This CDR3 has 13 amino acids. CDR1 and CDR2 (germline): SGDLS, YYNGEE. V gave up 6 bases and J gave up 5 bases, with 14 bases separating them. CDR3 nucleotides: TGTGCCAGCAACGGGGGGCGCGGGTATGGCTACACCTTC. Protein sequence: CASNGGRGYGYTF.

This sequence joins TRBV6-1 and TRBJ1-2, with a weak D call TRBD1 (6 bases). The germline V gene encodes CDR1 MNHNS and CDR2 SASEGT. V lost 4 bases and J 14 bases, leaving 26 bases between the germline ends. The CDR3 has 15 amino acids. CDR3: CASSGTGGGFRDYTF. For the CDR3, the DNA is TGTGCCAGCAGTGGAACGGGGGGCGGATTTCGCGACTATACCTTC.

V and J are TRBV4-3 and TRBJ1-1; no firm D call. Trimming removed 1 base at V and 5 bases at J, with 8 bases between. From germline, CDR1 is LGHNA and CDR2 YSLEER. The CDR3 is 13 residues long. For the CDR3, the DNA is TGCGCCAGCAGCCAAGGGACTCGGACTGAAGCTTTCTTT. Residues: CASSQGTRTEAFF.